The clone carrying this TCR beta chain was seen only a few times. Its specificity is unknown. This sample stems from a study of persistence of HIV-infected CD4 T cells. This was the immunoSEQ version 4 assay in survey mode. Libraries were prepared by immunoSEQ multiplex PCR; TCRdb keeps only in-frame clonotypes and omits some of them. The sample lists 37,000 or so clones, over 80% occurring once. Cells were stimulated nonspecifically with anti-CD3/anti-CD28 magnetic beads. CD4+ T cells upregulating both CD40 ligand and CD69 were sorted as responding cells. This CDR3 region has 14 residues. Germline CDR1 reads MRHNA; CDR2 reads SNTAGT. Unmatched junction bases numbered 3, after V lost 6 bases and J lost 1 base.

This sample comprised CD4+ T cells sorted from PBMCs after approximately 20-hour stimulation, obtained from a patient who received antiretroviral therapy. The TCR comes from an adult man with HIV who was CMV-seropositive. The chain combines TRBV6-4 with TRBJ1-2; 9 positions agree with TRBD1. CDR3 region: CASSGTGNNYGYTF. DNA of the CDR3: TGTGCCAGCAGCGGGACAGGGAATAACTATGGCTACACCTTC.